This T cell receptor (beta chain) was observed in a study of blood T cell repertoires in COVID-19. The wider study: Sites across the United States, Italy and Spain contributed samples from acute and convalescent COVID-19. PBMCs, B-cell-depleted T cells, or T cells were the source of the cDNA or gDNA that made up the material.

This clone was detected once. The V end lost 3 bases, the J end lost 4 bases, and 7 bases lay between the germline ends. The CDR3 covers 13 residues. The germline gives CDR1 KGHDR, CDR2 SFDVKD. TCRdb's table, derived via immunoSEQ multiplex PCR, lists solely in-frame clones and lacks some. The table includes about 300,000 clones, about 87% detected once. This TCR derives from a woman aged 25 to 39 who had recovered from COVID-19. The sequencing input was peripheral blood. The gene calls are TRBV24-1 and TRBJ2-3, with D perhaps matching TRBD1 (5 bases). The CDR3 sequence is CATSDPRADTQYF. The CDR3 DNA sequence: TGTGCCACCAGTGATCCCAGGGCAGATACGCAGTATTTT.